The present T cell receptor (beta chain) was sequenced within a study of long-term antiretroviral therapy in people with HIV (dated by TCRdb to about 2022). At the level of the whole study: The earliest samples were collected about a decade before the 2015 WHO recommendation for immediate ART, when ART was typically delayed until CD4 counts fell. Among the 30 or so participants with HIV, ten to eleven were female. Whether ART initiation and durable HIV suppression were associated with changes in peripheral blood TRB repertoire composition and diversity was tested in a retrospective serial study. A total of 192 cryopreserved PBMC samples were contributed to the cohort by 30 adults with confirmed HIV infection, with samples collected serially over a mean of approximately 6 years (range 1-12). No cross-contamination during QIAcube processing turned up in test extractions that ran a monoclonal T-cell line alongside 30 to 35 polyclonal samples. The study at large found these results: Starting ART was linked to a significant rise in TRB diversity, yet even after long-term ART the diversity remained significantly lower than in transplant donor controls. No data were available on ART adherence, viral resistance or therapy changes, limiting inferences about post-ART repertoire changes. Because cell numbers in pre-ART samples were limited, unsorted PBMC were profiled instead of sorted CD4+ and CD8+ T cells. Compared with controls, HIV repertoires had narrower CDR3 length ranges, and the network structure pointed to an antigen-experienced repertoire that shifted only slightly toward naive after ART. Expanded TRB clones identified before ART initiation dominated the repertoire across all time points, though the dominance fluctuated and decreased in many PLHIV after ART. The samples span the years 2004 to 2017, and the ART regimens used may be less effective than current regimens. Owing to limited PBMC availability, only the TCR beta chain was sequenced, without alpha chain pairing.

The immunoSEQ hsTCRB v3.0 assay was used at survey level resolution for TRB variable region sequencing. The target sequencing depth for TRB was about 40,000-50,000 T-cell genomes per sample. TRB libraries were pooled and sequenced on an Illumina MiSeq using a v3 150-cycle kit. As for the authors' bioinformatics: Analysis of repertoires was carried out in R inside a reproducible Nextflow workflow spanning QC, data transformation and analysis. LymphoSeq2, an R package for AIRR-Seq data exploration, was used to implement custom analyses. After excluding a few samples that yielded fewer than 5000 total TRB sequences, approximately 170 HIV repertoires remained for analysis. Among the 200 or so HIV repertoires that were kept, approximately 61 were collected before ART initiation and more than 120 were collected after ART initiation. Repertoires were downsampled to 5000 TRB nucleotide sequences, and summary statistics were averaged over 100 downsampling iterations. TRB sequences were retained for analysis only if CDR3 regions of at least seven amino acids were present. A Shannon entropy-derived clonality score and the Gini coefficient were used to measure diversity. In repertoire networks, the top 5000 CDR3 amino acid sequences were linked whenever an edit distance of one separated two sequences. For TRB CDR3 amino acid sequences, antigen specificity groups and MHC restriction were predicted with GLIPH2. Known CMV, EBV, HIV or tissue antigen associations were flagged by matching CDR3 amino acid sequences against VDJdb and McPAS-TCR. Pre-ART, post-ART and control groups were compared with Wilcoxon signed-rank tests and Holm-Bonferroni correction. The table comes from immuneACCESS by way of TCRdb, which keeps in-frame sequences with V and J called. Part of the clones is missing from these tables; in studies checked, under half for an unresolved V gene and the rest for unknown reasons. That table is the source of V, J and clone size, and D and trimming were worked out from the DNA. Across this sample there are roughly 40,000 clones, with 94% seen only once. 2% to 2.5% of the sample is in the top ten clones.

Cut back by 7 bases and 0 bases, the V and J ends lie 10 bases apart. CDR3 length: 14 amino acids, cysteine to phenylalanine. Only the CDR3 part of the read is kept: 42 bases, read in frame from the first base. Sequences SNHLY (CDR1) and FYNNEI (CDR2) are obtained from the germline V gene. A remark on this clone: Its antigen has not been determined. Base qualities are not recorded, but no much larger clone differs from it by a single base.

Participants were included only if at least one PBMC sample before ART initiation and at least two post-ART samples were available. All participants with HIV were treated in the United States of America. Before DNA extraction, cryopreserved samples of roughly 0.85-11 million PBMC were thawed and then washed. At the time of the earliest PBMC sample, participants with HIV were aged between roughly 23 and 60 years. Each participant contributed PBMC samples from 1-4 timepoints before ART initiation and 2-8 timepoints after ART initiation, with a median of 7 samples. For every participant, serial HIV viral load, CD4+ T-cell count, ART history and demographic data were obtained. Genomic DNA was extracted from unsorted PBMC with a Qiagen kit on a QIAcube, with processing performed in batches of 12 samples.

The starting material was unsorted PBMCs, obtained around 9.2 years after starting antiretroviral therapy. The receptor comes from a young man with HIV. The chain links TRBV2 with TRBJ1-5; no D segment can be confidently identified. DNA sequence: TGTGCCAGCAAAGGACTGATTAGCAATCAGCCCCAGCATTTT. This is translated as CASKGLISNQPQHF.